This T cell receptor (beta chain) stems from a study of T cells after yellow fever vaccination. Study in general: Fractions with few cells were prepared using SMART-Seq v4 Ultra Low Input.

5'RACE template switching generated TCR cDNA, adding a universal primer site and UMIs. TCRdb reprocessed the 5' RACE reads with MiXCR, giving one entry per CDR3 protein. The table records over 65,000 distinct CDR3 sequences, 10% to 15% of them present only once. Germline lookup yields CDR1 SGHRS and CDR2 YFSETQ. V was pared by 4 bases and J by 0 bases, with 11 bases between. This CDR3 region has 15 residues. The chain couples TRBV5-1 to TRBJ2-1; D unclear. The specimen was CD8+ T cells not binding an NS4B(214-222) dextramer, sorted from PBMCs, collected approximately 20 days after the first yellow fever vaccination. The sequence derives from a man aged 18-30 years who received the YFV17D yellow fever vaccine. Written as DNA, the CDR3 is TGCGCCAGCAGCACAGAGAGAAGCTCCTACAATGAGCAGTTCTTC. It is translated as CASSTERSSYNEQFF.